This T cell receptor beta chain emerged from a study of technical replicates of blood from four donors. Sequencing used immunoSEQ multiplex PCR; TCRdb keeps in-frame clones, though not all of them. The sample has approximately 94,000 clones; almost 97% are singletons. The CDR3 runs to 13 residues. The junction had 6 bases not matched to a gene; V was cut back by 8 bases and J by 3 bases. CDR1 and CDR2 from the germline V gene are WSHSY and SAAADI. The TCR comes from a human donor in good health. This rearrangement joins TRBV10-2 to TRBJ2-5; TRBD2 matches 7 bases. Sequenced material: T cells isolated from PBMCs. The CDR3 region is CASGPGGEETQYF. The CDR3 DNA sequence: TGCGCCAGCGGCCCGGGGGGAGAAGAGACCCAGTACTTC.